This T cell receptor (beta chain) originates from a study of blood T cells in healthy people across ages. Whole-study findings and limits: Older age went with lower TCR beta diversity per million T cells, in a roughly linear way.

No fewer than 7 million PBMCs went into each sample. Sample-barcoded 5' priming and a J-beta primer mix drove a second PCR of roughly 6 to 12 cycles. TCRdb independently ran MiXCR on the 5' RACE reads; one entry per CDR3 protein. The sample has hundreds of thousands of distinct CDR3 sequences, about 28% seen once. CDR3 length equals 13 residues. V lost 7 bases, J lost 7 bases, and 17 bases lay in between. CDR1 is MNHEY and CDR2 is SVGEGT in the germline V gene. Note on this clonotype: Antigen unknown.

Specimen: blood. The sequence was collected from a woman older than 75 in good health. V is TRBV6-2 or TRBV6-3 and J is TRBJ2-7; D gene ambiguous. This CDR3 is CASINQNYNEQYF. CDR3 sequence (DNA): TGTGCCAGCATCAACCAGAACTACAATGAGCAGTACTTC.